This T cell receptor beta chain was sequenced in a study of blood T cell repertoires in COVID-19. Measured with immunoSEQ multiplex PCR; TCRdb has only the in-frame clones, and not every one. Of some 140,000 clones in the sample, around 83% were seen once. CDR1 is MDHEN and CDR2 is SYDVKM in the germline V gene. The germline V and J ends were trimmed by 5 bases and 0 bases, with 5 bases remaining between them. This CDR3 contains 12 residues. This receptor was identified in a woman between 55 and 75 years old with acute or convalescent COVID-19. Sequenced: peripheral blood. J is TRBJ2-7 and V is TRBV28; D remains unclear. The CDR3 coding sequence is TGTGCCAGCAGTGTGAGCTCCTACGAGCAGTACGTC. It translates to CASSVSSYEQYV.